The present T cell receptor (beta chain) was sequenced within a study of lymphopenia after photon versus proton radiotherapy. Trimming at V came to 0 bases and at J to 3 bases, leaving 7 bases not matched to a gene. Germline V gives CDR1 LNHDA, CDR2 SQIVND (reference sequence). This CDR3 is 16 amino acids long. Profiled with immunoSEQ multiplex PCR; TCRdb holds only in-frame clones, not every one. The sample has approximately 170,000 clones, approximately 90% seen once. The input for sequencing was peripheral blood, taken from a patient treated with photon-based radiotherapy. The V call is TRBV19, the J call TRBJ2-7; 8 nucleotides agree with TRBD2. The sequence was collected from a man between 45 and 60 years old with gastric cancer. The CDR3 here is CASSIDLLAGRYEQYF. CDR3 nucleotide sequence: TGTGCCAGTAGTATAGACCTTCTAGCGGGCCGCTACGAGCAGTACTTC. Complete variable domain (other parts from reference TRBV19 and TRBJ2-7): DGGITQSPKYLFRKEGQNVTLSCEQNLNHDAMYWYRQDPGQGLRLIYYSQIVNDFQKGDIAEGYSVSREKKESFPLTVTSAQKNPTAFYLCASSIDLLAGRYEQYFGPGTRLTVT.